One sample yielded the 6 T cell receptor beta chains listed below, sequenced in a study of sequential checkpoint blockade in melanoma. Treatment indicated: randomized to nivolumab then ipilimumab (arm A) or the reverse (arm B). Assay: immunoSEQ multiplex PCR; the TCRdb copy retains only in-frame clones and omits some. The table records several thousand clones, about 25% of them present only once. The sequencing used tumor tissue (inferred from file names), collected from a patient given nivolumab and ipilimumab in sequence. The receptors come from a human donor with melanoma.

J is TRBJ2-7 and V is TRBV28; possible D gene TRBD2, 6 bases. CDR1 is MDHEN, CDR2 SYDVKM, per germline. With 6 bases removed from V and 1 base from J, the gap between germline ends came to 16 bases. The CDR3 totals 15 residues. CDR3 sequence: CASSPLEGGSYEQYF. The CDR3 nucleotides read TGTGCCAGCAGCCCCCTCGAGGGAGGTTCCTACGAGCAGTACTTC.

The CDR3 loop reads CASSPLQGHNEQFF. CDR3 bases: TGTGCCAGCTCACCACTGCAGGGTCACAATGAGCAGTTCTTC. The chain couples TRBV18 to TRBJ2-1, with D possibly matching TRBD1 (5 bases). Germline assignment: CDR1 KGHSH and CDR2 LQKENI. The CDR3 consists of 14 residues. The germline V and J ends were trimmed by 1 base and 5 bases, with 9 bases remaining between them.

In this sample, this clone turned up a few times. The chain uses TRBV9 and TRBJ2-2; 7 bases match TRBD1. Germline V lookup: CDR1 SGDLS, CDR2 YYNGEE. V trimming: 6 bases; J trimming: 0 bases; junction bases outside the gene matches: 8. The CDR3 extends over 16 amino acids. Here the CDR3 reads CASNRQGLANTGELFF. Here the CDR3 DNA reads TGTGCCAGCAACAGACAGGGCCTCGCGAACACCGGGGAGCTGTTTTTT.

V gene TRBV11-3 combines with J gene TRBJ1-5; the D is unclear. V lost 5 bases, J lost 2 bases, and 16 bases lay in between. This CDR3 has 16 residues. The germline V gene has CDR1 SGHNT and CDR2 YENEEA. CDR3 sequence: CASSPSTGGGNQPQHF. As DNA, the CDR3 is TGTGCCAGCAGCCCTTCAACCGGAGGAGGCAATCAGCCCCAGCATTTT.

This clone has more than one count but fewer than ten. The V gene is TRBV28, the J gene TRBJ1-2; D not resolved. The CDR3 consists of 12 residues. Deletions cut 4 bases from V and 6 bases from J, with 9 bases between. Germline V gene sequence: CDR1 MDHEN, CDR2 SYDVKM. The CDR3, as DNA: TGTGCCAGCAGTTCGGGTCGGGATGGCTACACCTTC. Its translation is CASSSGRDGYTF.

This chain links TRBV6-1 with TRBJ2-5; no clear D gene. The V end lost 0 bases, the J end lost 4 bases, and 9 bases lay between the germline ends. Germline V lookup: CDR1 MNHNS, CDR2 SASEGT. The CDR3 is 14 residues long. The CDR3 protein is CASSEAWVSETQYF. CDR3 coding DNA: TGTGCCAGCAGTGAAGCGTGGGTGTCAGAGACCCAGTACTTC.